The T cell receptor (beta chain) under discussion was sequenced for a study of blood T cell repertoires in COVID-19. Study as a whole: Italy, Spain and the United States were the sources of the convalescent and acute COVID-19 samples.

CDR3 length: 15 amino acids. Germline CDR1 is LNHDA and CDR2 is SQIVND (reference sequence). With 9 bases clipped from V and 4 bases from J, the junction kept 11 bases outside the gene matches. Original processing methods: Amplifying reference gene primers gave estimates of nucleated cell counts. Repertoires were generated with immunoSEQ multiplex PCR, while TCRdb's copy carries only in-frame clones and drops some. The DNA was the basis for D and trimming; V, J and clone size are from that table. The data hold 200,000 to 250,000 clones, with about 90% observed a single time. The sequence came from a man aged 55 to 70 with COVID-19, enrolled during active disease. The specimen sequenced was peripheral blood. The genes are TRBV19 and TRBJ1-1, with TRBD1 matching 10 bases. This CDR3 is CASQNAGQGTTEAFF. In DNA, the CDR3 is TGTGCCAGCCAGAACGCGGGACAGGGGACCACTGAAGCTTTCTTT.